These 25 T cell receptor beta chains came from one sample sequenced in a study of T cells in narcolepsy. Sequencing was performed with immunoSEQ multiplex PCR; in TCRdb, only in-frame clones are kept and a portion is missing. The sample comprises some 34,000 clones, approximately 87% of which are singletons, and around 1.2% rests with the top ten. The source material was CD45RA- memory CD4+ T cells from PBMCs. The receptors derive from a human donor with narcolepsy.

This chain joins TRBV7-2 and TRBJ2-2, with a weak D call TRBD1 (6 bases). There are 14 residues in the CDR3. V was pared by 4 bases and J by 7 bases, with 13 bases between. Per the germline V gene, CDR1 is SGHTA and CDR2 is FQGNSA. The chain's CDR3 is CASSSTGTGGELFF. CDR3 coding DNA: TGTGCCAGCAGCTCCACAGGGACGGGCGGGGAGCTGTTTTTT.

This clone was seen a few times. The rearrangement links TRBV6-4 to TRBJ2-3; D may match TRBD1 or TRBD2 (6 bases each). V shed 3 bases and J shed 6 bases, with 13 bases lying between them. This CDR3 comprises 14 residues. Looked up from germline, CDR1 is MRHNA and CDR2 is SNTAGT. The CDR3 DNA reads as TGTGCCAGCAGTGAGTCCGGGGGCCGGGATACGCAGTATTTT. Its protein is CASSESGGRDTQYF.

The J gene is TRBJ1-4, the V gene TRBV18; 8 nucleotides agree with TRBD1. Germline loops: CDR1 KGHSH, CDR2 LQKENI. The CDR3 length is 14 residues. J lost 8 bases, V lost 6 bases, and 8 bases had no gene match. CDR3 in amino acids: CASSWTGKREKLFF. For the CDR3, the DNA is TGTGCCAGCTCTTGGACAGGGAAAAGGGAAAAACTGTTTTTT. Combining the CDR3 with reference TRBV18 and TRBJ1-4 gives the whole variable domain NAGVMQNPRHLVRRRGQEARLRCSPMKGHSHVYWYRQLPEEGLKFMVYLQKENIIDESGMPKERFSAEFPKEGPSILRIQQVVRGDSAAYFCASSWTGKREKLFFGSGTQLSVL.

Only a few counts were recorded for this clone. V and J are TRBV19 and TRBJ1-4; a possible D gene is TRBD1 (5 bases). Germline V lookup: CDR1 LNHDA, CDR2 SQIVND (reference sequence). The ends were cut back, 3 bases at V and 4 bases at J, with 12 bases in the middle. The CDR3 runs to 15 residues. The CDR3 region has the DNA TGTGCCAGTAGTATGCTAGACAGACGTAATGAAAAACTGTTTTTT. Translated: CASSMLDRRNEKLFF.

A remark on this clone: The junction departs from the called germline gene at one end, perhaps through a read error. The chain combines TRBV28 with TRBJ2-7; tentatively, D is TRBD2 (6 bases). This CDR3 is 13 amino acids long. Germline V lookup: CDR1 MDHEN, CDR2 SYDVKM. CDR3 in DNA: TGTGCCGGCAGAGGGACGGAGGGCTACGAGCAGTACTTC. Translation: CAGRGTEGYEQYF.

The chain links TRBV19 to TRBJ1-1, with TRBD1 as a possible D gene (5 bases). This CDR3 is 16 amino acids long. CDR1 and CDR2 (germline): LNHDA, SQIVND (reference sequence). The germline V and J ends were trimmed by 5 bases and 2 bases, with 18 bases remaining between them. The CDR3 DNA is TGTGCCAGTAGTGATGTTGGGGCAGGTCCCAACACTGAAGCTTTCTTT. Protein: CASSDVGAGPNTEAFF.

The chain is built from TRBV9 and TRBJ1-1; tentatively, D is TRBD1 (5 bases). Trimming took 0 bases from V and 7 from J, leaving 10 bases between them. The CDR3 sequence is 13 residues long. Germline loops: CDR1 SGDLS, CDR2 YYNGEE. In nucleotides, the CDR3 is TGTGCCAGCAGCGTAGGGTCGGGGGTTGAAGCTTTCTTT. It codes for CASSVGSGVEAFF.

The chain joins TRBV7-6 to TRBJ1-1; the D is unclear. The CDR3 is 15 amino acids. The V gene lost 1 base and the J gene lost 1 base, with 10 bases spanning the gap. Germline V gene data show CDR1 as SGHVS and CDR2 as FNYEAQ. For the CDR3, the DNA is TGTGCCAGCAGCTTAGATCCGACCCCGAACACTGAAGCTTTCTTT. As protein: CASSLDPTPNTEAFF.

The chain couples TRBV6-5 to TRBJ1-6; 9 positions agree with TRBD1. This CDR3 is built from 14 residues. Germline CDR1 reads MNHEY; CDR2 reads SVGAGI. Unmatched junction bases numbered 5, after V lost 5 bases and J lost 9 bases. The chain's CDR3 is CASSQGTGSSPLHF. CDR3 DNA: TGTGCCAGCAGTCAAGGGACAGGGTCTTCACCCCTCCACTTT.

The chain employs TRBV28 and TRBJ2-7; 10 bases map to TRBD1. This CDR3 is built from 14 residues. The germline V gene encodes CDR1 MDHEN and CDR2 SYDVKM. Germline trimming cut 5 bases from V and 8 bases from J; bases unmatched to any gene: 9. For the CDR3, the DNA is TGTGCCAGCAGTCCGTCGACAGGGGGCCTAAAGCAGTACTTC. This translates into CASSPSTGGLKQYF.

The rearrangement joins TRBV9 to TRBJ1-3; D remains ambiguous. CDR1 and CDR2 from the germline V gene are SGDLS and YYNGEE. The CDR3 consists of 15 residues. Trimming removed 0 bases at V and 4 bases at J, with 11 bases between. In DNA form, the CDR3 reads TGTGCCAGCAGCGTAGCTGGCATAGGCGGAAACACCATATATTTT. Translated, it gives CASSVAGIGGNTIYF. Combining the CDR3 with reference TRBV9 and TRBJ1-3 gives the whole variable domain DSGVTQTPKHLITATGQRVTLRCSPRSGDLSVYWYQQSLDQGLQFLIQYYNGEERAKGNILERFSAQQFPDLHSELNLSSLELGDSALYFCASSVAGIGGNTIYFGEGSWLTVV.

This chain connects TRBV29-1 to TRBJ1-2; D is uncertain. Trimming left V 4 bases short and J 6 bases short, with 12 bases between. Germline V gives CDR1 SQVTM, CDR2 ANQGSEA. The length of the CDR3 is 12 residues. The CDR3 nucleotides read TGCAGCGTTGGGGTGGGAGCCGATGGCTACACCTTC. It is translated as CSVGVGADGYTF.

The chain recombines TRBV2 with TRBJ2-7; a possible D gene is TRBD1 (6 bases). The V gene lost 2 bases and the J gene lost 4 bases, with 18 bases spanning the gap. Looked up from germline, CDR1 is SNHLY and CDR2 is FYNNEI. CDR3 length: 16 amino acids. DNA of the CDR3: TGTGCCAGCAGTGAAAGTTTTGTGAGGACAGCTTACGAGCAGTACTTC. This codes for CASSESFVRTAYEQYF.

This clone was seen once. The J gene is TRBJ2-3, the V gene TRBV7-2; D is unresolved. The V gene's germline CDR1 is SGHTA and CDR2 FQGNSA. V was cut by 2 bases and J by 6 bases, with 6 bases left in between. This CDR3 spans 12 amino acids. The CDR3 nucleotides read TGTGCCAGCAGCTTAAATCGGGATACGCAGTATTTT. Translating it yields CASSLNRDTQYF.

This chain connects TRBV14 to TRBJ2-7; a weak D match, TRBD2 (5 bases). The CDR3 totals 16 residues. V was cut by 3 bases and J by 0 bases, with 15 bases left in between. Germline CDR1 reads SGHDN; CDR2 reads FVKESK. This CDR3 reads CASSHEGGRISYEQYF. In DNA, the CDR3 is TGTGCCAGCAGCCACGAGGGTGGTAGGATCTCCTACGAGCAGTACTTC.

The chain combines TRBV28 with TRBJ1-1, with D maybe TRBD1 (6 bases). CDR1 MDHEN and CDR2 SYDVKM come from the germline V gene. This CDR3 has 11 residues. The germline V and J ends were trimmed by 2 bases and 11 bases, with 9 bases remaining between them. CDR3 DNA sequence: TGTGCCAGCAGTTTAATGAGGGGGGCTTTCTTT. Amino acids: CASSLMRGAFF.

This chain joins TRBV6-1 and TRBJ2-1; 16 bases are a match to TRBD2. V was pared by 1 base and J by 7 bases, with 1 base of the junction left unmatched. There are 16 residues in the CDR3. Germline CDR1 is MNHNS and CDR2 is SASEGT. The CDR3 region has the DNA TGTGCCAGCAGTGAAGGGGGACTAGCGGGAGGGAATGAGCAGTTCTTC. Protein: CASSEGGLAGGNEQFF.

The chain recombines TRBV27 with TRBJ1-2, with TRBD1 matching over 7 bases. V shed 5 bases and J 5 bases; nucleotides not matched to a gene: 8. The CDR3 covers 14 residues. Germline loops: CDR1 MNHEY, CDR2 SMNVEV (reference sequence). CDR3 sequence: CASSPRTGLYGYTF. The CDR3 DNA follows: TGTGCCAGCAGTCCGAGGACAGGATTGTATGGCTACACCTTC.

This chain links TRBV10-3 with TRBJ2-1, with 7 bases that match TRBD1. Germline CDR1 reads ENHRY; CDR2 reads SYGVKD. The ends lost 5 bases at V and 2 bases at J; junction bases unmatched: 3. The CDR3 has 14 residues. This CDR3 reads CAISRDRAYNEQFF. CDR3 nucleotide sequence: TGTGCCATCAGTCGCGACAGGGCCTACAATGAGCAGTTCTTC.

The chain carries TRBV9 and TRBJ1-3; D remains ambiguous. This CDR3 has 15 amino acids. In germline, CDR1 is SGDLS, CDR2 YYNGEE. Trimming took 0 bases from V and 0 from J, leaving 7 bases between them. CDR3 amino acids: CASSVAVNSGNTIYF. The CDR3, as DNA: TGTGCCAGCAGCGTAGCGGTGAACTCTGGAAACACCATATATTTT.

The rearrangement links TRBV5-1 to TRBJ2-7; D is perhaps TRBD1 (5 bases). The CDR3 loop spans 15 amino acids. V lost 4 bases and J 5 bases, leaving 19 bases between the germline ends. CDR1 is SGHRS, CDR2 YFSETQ, per germline. The CDR3 spells CASSPVPQGRDEQYF. The CDR3 bases are TGCGCCAGCAGCCCGGTCCCCCAGGGAAGGGACGAGCAGTACTTC. Together with reference TRBV5-1 and TRBJ2-7, the CDR3 gives the full variable domain: KAGVTQTPRYLIKTRGQQVTLSCSPISGHRSVSWYQQTPGQGLQFLFEYFSETQRNKGNFPGRFSGRQFSNSRSEMNVSTLELGDSALYLCASSPVPQGRDEQYFGPGTRLTVT.

Only a few counts were recorded for this clone. This rearrangement joins TRBV18 to TRBJ2-2; tentative D call: TRBD2 (5 bases). CDR3 length: 15 amino acids. Germline-derived CDR1 and CDR2 are KGHSH and LQKENI. V was cut by 2 bases and J by 4 bases, with 11 bases left in between. This chain's CDR3 is CASSPGGLSTGELFF. Here the CDR3 DNA reads TGTGCCAGCTCACCAGGAGGACTTTCCACCGGGGAGCTGTTTTTT.

CDR3 sequence: CASSSIAPSTGELFF. CDR3 bases: TGTGCCAGTAGCTCAATCGCACCTTCTACCGGGGAGCTGTTTTTT. The chain has TRBV19 and TRBJ2-2; D remains ambiguous. From germline, CDR1 is LNHDA and CDR2 SQIVND (reference sequence). The CDR3 sequence is 15 residues long. Trimming stripped 6 bases from V and 5 bases from J, with 16 bases between.

This sequence joins TRBV5-1 and TRBJ2-5; D not certain. V shed 6 bases and J shed 5 bases, with 8 bases lying between them. CDR1 is SGHRS and CDR2 is YFSETQ in the germline V gene. This CDR3 is built from 11 residues. Here the CDR3 DNA reads TGCGCCAGCATGACGGATGAGACCCAGTACTTC. As protein: CASMTDETQYF.

Here the CDR3 DNA reads TGTGCCAGCAGCTTAACGCCGCCGCCGGAGACCCAGTACTTC. This encodes CASSLTPPPETQYF. This rearrangement joins TRBV7-2 to TRBJ2-5; no firm D call. With 2 bases removed from V and 5 bases from J, the gap between germline ends came to 12 bases. Germline assignment: CDR1 SGHTA and CDR2 FQGNSA. The CDR3 totals 14 residues.